These 27 T cell receptor beta chains share one sample of origin, sequenced in a study of blood T cell repertoires in COVID-19. Repertoires were generated with immunoSEQ multiplex PCR, while TCRdb's copy carries only in-frame clones and drops some. The sample lists approximately 75,000 clones, 75% to 95% occurring once. The sequencing sample was made of peripheral blood. All receptors come from a human donor in a cohort sampled during active COVID-19.

The count of this clone is one. The V and J genes are TRBV6-2 or TRBV6-3 and TRBJ2-3, with 12 nucleotides matching TRBD2. V was clipped by 0 bases and J by 1 base; unmatched bases: 2. The CDR3 is 17 residues long. CDR1 and CDR2 from the germline V gene are MNHEY and SVGEGT. This chain's CDR3 is CASSYSTSGGRTDTQYF. In nucleotides, the CDR3 is TGTGCCAGCAGTTACTCTACTAGCGGGGGGCGCACAGATACGCAGTATTTT.

This clone has more than one count but fewer than ten. The chain is built from TRBV4-3 and TRBJ1-4, with TRBD1 as a possible D gene (5 bases). The CDR3 extends over 15 amino acids. The V and J ends lost 1 base and 5 bases respectively, with 11 bases between them. Germline lookup yields CDR1 LGHNA and CDR2 YSLEER. This CDR3 reads CASSQGGRGNEKLFF. The CDR3 DNA sequence: TGCGCCAGCAGCCAAGGGGGACGGGGGAATGAAAAACTGTTTTTT.

This clone was counted once. The rearrangement uses TRBV19 and TRBJ2-5; 7 bases match TRBD2. CDR1 and CDR2 (germline): LNHDA, SQIVND (reference sequence). CDR3 length: 13 residues. V trimming: 1 base; J trimming: 4 bases; junction bases outside the gene matches: 0. This CDR3 is CASSIGGGETQYF. CDR3 nucleotides: TGTGCCAGTAGTATAGGGGGGGGAGAGACCCAGTACTTC.

The chain is built from TRBV9 and TRBJ1-6; D is ambiguous. Germline V lookup: CDR1 SGDLS, CDR2 YYNGEE. This CDR3 comprises 15 residues. Trimming left V 0 bases short and J 5 bases short, with 9 bases between. This CDR3 reads CASSVDTVDNSPLHF. The CDR3 DNA reads TGTGCCAGCAGCGTAGATACCGTAGATAATTCACCCCTCCACTTT.

The chain links TRBV9 to TRBJ2-2; tentatively, D is TRBD1 (6 bases). This CDR3 is 14 amino acids long. Trimming removed 3 bases at V and 6 bases at J, with 12 bases between. Germline V CDR1 and CDR2: SGDLS, YYNGEE. CDR3 DNA sequence: TGTGCCAGCAGCGCAGGGGTCGGCGCCGGGGAGCTGTTTTTT. This translates into CASSAGVGAGELFF. The whole variable domain, filled in from reference TRBV9 and TRBJ2-2, reads DSGVTQTPKHLITATGQRVTLRCSPRSGDLSVYWYQQSLDQGLQFLIQYYNGEERAKGNILERFSAQQFPDLHSELNLSSLELGDSALYFCASSAGVGAGELFFGEGSRLTVL.

J is TRBJ2-7 and V is TRBV2; 7 positions agree with TRBD2. The CDR3 sequence is 15 residues long. V lost 6 bases and J lost 0; bases outside the gene matches: 8. The germline gives CDR1 SNHLY, CDR2 FYNNEI. CDR3: CASSSPGLSSYEQYF. The DNA for the CDR3 is TGTGCCAGCAGCTCCCCGGGACTAAGCTCCTACGAGCAGTACTTC.

The chain joins TRBV27 to TRBJ1-2, with 8 bases aligning to TRBD1. The CDR3 has 14 amino acids. The germline V gene has CDR1 MNHEY and CDR2 SMNVEV (reference sequence). V shed 5 bases, J shed 5 bases, and the junction held 7 bases outside the gene matches. CDR3 protein: CASSVGQGVYGYTF. The CDR3 DNA reads TGTGCCAGCAGTGTCGGACAGGGAGTGTATGGCTACACCTTC.

This clone was seen only a few times. The chain links TRBV7-9 to TRBJ2-7; no clear D. Looked up from germline, CDR1 is SEHNR and CDR2 is FQNEAQ (reference sequence). The ends were cut back, 5 bases at V and 7 bases at J, with 12 bases in the middle. The CDR3 has 12 residues. The CDR3 loop is CASSPTMSEQYF. The CDR3 DNA sequence: TGTGCCAGCAGCCCTACTATGAGTGAGCAGTACTTC.

The J gene is TRBJ1-2, the V gene TRBV19; 8 bases are a match to TRBD1. Germline assignment: CDR1 LNHDA and CDR2 SQIVND (reference sequence). This CDR3 has 12 amino acids. J was trimmed by 2 bases and V by 10 bases; bases with no gene match: 3. CDR3 region: CATQGANYGYTF. CDR3 nucleotides: TGTGCCACCCAGGGGGCCAACTATGGCTACACCTTC.

CDR3 sequence: CASSTKGHQNTEAFF. The CDR3 DNA reads TGTGCCAGCAGTACCAAGGGACATCAGAACACTGAAGCTTTCTTT. The J gene is TRBJ1-1, the V gene TRBV6-2 or TRBV6-3; a weak D match, TRBD1 (6 bases). The CDR3 length is 15 residues. Trimming stripped 5 bases from V and 1 base from J, with 14 bases between. The germline CDR1 and CDR2 sequences are MNHEY and SVGEGT.

The rearrangement links TRBV9 to TRBJ2-7; 15 positions agree with TRBD2. The CDR3 totals 16 residues. The germline V gene has CDR1 SGDLS and CDR2 YYNGEE. With 3 bases clipped from V and 7 bases from J, the junction kept 8 bases outside the gene matches. CDR3 nucleotide sequence: TGTGCCAGCAGCGGCGGACTAGCGGGGGGGCAGGGAGAGCAGTACTTC. Encoded protein: CASSGGLAGGQGEQYF.

The sample holds one count of this clone. V usage is TRBV7-2 and J usage is TRBJ2-7; the match to TRBD2 covers 14 bases. Per germline, CDR1 SGHTA and CDR2 FQGNSA. J lost 2 bases, V lost 3 bases, and 0 bases had no gene match. The CDR3 length is 15 residues. DNA of the CDR3: TGTGCCAGCAGCTTGGGACTAGCGGGGGCCTACGAGCAGTACTTC. Protein sequence: CASSLGLAGAYEQYF.

The gene calls are TRBV19 and TRBJ1-5; possibly TRBD1 for D (5 bases). The CDR3 runs 12 residues. Germline CDR1 reads LNHDA; CDR2 reads SQIVND (reference sequence). V lost 8 bases and J 7 bases, leaving 12 bases between the germline ends. For the CDR3, the DNA is TGTGCCAGTTCGGGGGTAAGGCAGCCCCAGCATTTT. Residues: CASSGVRQPQHF.

J is TRBJ2-3 and V is TRBV5-6; 8 bases are shared with TRBD2. CDR1 and CDR2 from the germline V gene are SGHDT and YYEEEE. V was pared by 5 bases and J by 4 bases, with 9 bases of the junction left unmatched. The CDR3 length is 15 residues. CDR3 sequence reads: CASSPGTSRADTQYF. CDR3 coding DNA: TGTGCCAGCAGTCCCGGGACTAGTCGGGCAGATACGCAGTATTTT. Combining the CDR3 with reference TRBV5-6 and TRBJ2-3 gives the whole variable domain DAGVTQSPTHLIKTRGQQVTLRCSPKSGHDTVSWYQQALGQGPQFIFQYYEEEERQRGNFPDRFSGHQFPNYSSELNVNALLLGDSALYLCASSPGTSRADTQYFGPGTRLTVL.

This clone was detected only once. The chain couples TRBV11-3 to TRBJ2-5, with TRBD1 as a possible D gene (5 bases). Germline V gene sequence: CDR1 SGHNT, CDR2 YENEEA. The CDR3 extends over 14 amino acids. Trimming took off 1 base at V and 5 bases at J, with 11 bases between the two ends. The CDR3 coding sequence is TGTGCCAGCAGCTTAGGGGGCCGAGGCGAGACCCAGTACTTC. Its translation is CASSLGGRGETQYF. Supplemented by reference TRBV11-3 and TRBJ2-5, the full variable domain reads EAGVVQSPRYKIIEKKQPVAFWCNPISGHNTLYWYLQNLGQGPELLIRYENEEAVDDSQLPKDRFSAERLKGVDSTLKIQPAELGDSAVYLCASSLGGRGETQYFGPGTRLLVL.

This chain uses TRBV7-2 with TRBJ2-5; the D is unclear. V shed 4 bases and J shed 5 bases, with 14 bases lying between them. CDR1 and CDR2 from the germline V gene are SGHTA and FQGNSA. The CDR3 covers 14 residues. For the CDR3, the DNA is TGTGCCAGCAGCTACCAGCCGGGTCGGGAGACCCAGTACTTC. The encoded protein is CASSYQPGRETQYF.

The chain recombines TRBV3-1 (or the pseudogene TRBV3-2) with TRBJ2-2, with 16 nucleotides matching TRBD2. The CDR3 runs to 20 residues. Germline values: CDR1 LGHDT, CDR2 YNNKEL (reference sequence). The V segment lost 6 bases and the J segment 0 bases; nucleotides outside the gene matches: 10. CDR3 sequence: CASRPGTSGGAIANTGELFF. CDR3 bases: TGTGCCAGCAGACCGGGGACTAGCGGGGGGGCTATTGCGAACACCGGGGAGCTGTTTTTT.

The V call is TRBV6-5, the J call TRBJ2-1; 7 nucleotides line up with TRBD2. The J segment lost 9 bases and the V segment lost 1 base, leaving 9 bases of the junction unmatched. CDR1 MNHEY and CDR2 SVGAGI come from the germline V gene. This CDR3 is built from 15 residues. The CDR3 loop is CASSYFAGEAGEQFF. CDR3 nucleotide sequence: TGTGCCAGCAGTTACTTTGCGGGGGAGGCCGGTGAGCAGTTCTTC.

V is TRBV5-4 and J is TRBJ2-1; the match to TRBD2 covers 11 bases. This CDR3 has 16 residues. Trimming at V came to 4 bases and at J to 0 bases, leaving 3 bases not matched to a gene. The V gene's germline CDR1 is SGHNT and CDR2 YYREEE (reference sequence). The CDR3 coding sequence is TGTGCCAGCAGCACTAGCGGGGGAAGCTCCTACAATGAGCAGTTCTTC. It is translated as CASSTSGGSSYNEQFF.

The V and J genes are TRBV5-6 and TRBJ1-1; TRBD1 aligns across 9 bases. V was pared by 4 bases and J by 4 bases, with 2 bases of the junction left unmatched. The germline CDR1 and CDR2 sequences are SGHDT and YYEEEE. The CDR3 runs 13 residues. CDR3 sequence: CASSRGQGTEAFF. CDR3 sequence (DNA): TGTGCCAGCAGCCGGGGACAGGGCACTGAAGCTTTCTTT.

This chain joins TRBV29-1 and TRBJ1-2, with TRBD1 identical over 9 bases. CDR1 and CDR2 from the germline V gene are SQVTM and ANQGSEA. This CDR3 spans 14 amino acids. J lost 1 base, V lost 7 bases, and 7 bases had no gene match. The CDR3: CSAGDRENNYGYTF. The CDR3 DNA sequence: TGCAGCGCCGGGGACAGGGAAAATAACTATGGCTACACCTTC.

The chain uses TRBV29-1 and TRBJ2-5; D possibly corresponds to TRBD1 (5 bases). In germline, CDR1 is SQVTM, CDR2 ANQGSEA. This CDR3 is built from 16 residues. V dropped 1 base and J dropped 0 bases, with 15 bases sitting between them. CDR3 nucleotide sequence: TGCAGCGTTGAAGGGGGTACAGGAAAGTACCAAGAGACCCAGTACTTC. This translates into CSVEGGTGKYQETQYF.

V is TRBV27 and J is TRBJ2-3; 7 bases match TRBD1. Looked up from germline, CDR1 is MNHEY and CDR2 is SMNVEV (reference sequence). Trimming at V came to 5 bases and at J to 3 bases, leaving 8 bases not matched to a gene. The CDR3 totals 15 residues. CDR3 protein: CASSPQGETTDTQYF. CDR3 DNA sequence: TGTGCCAGCAGTCCCCAGGGGGAAACAACAGATACGCAGTATTTT.

The chain employs TRBV10-1 and TRBJ2-1; TRBD2 matches at 8 bases. CDR1 is WNHNN, CDR2 SYGVQD, per germline (reference sequence). The CDR3 covers 16 residues. The junction had 13 bases not matched to a gene; V was cut back by 4 bases and J by 8 bases. The CDR3 DNA reads as TGCGCCAGCAGTGTGGCGTTGGCGGGGGGCCGGGATGAGCAGTTCTTC. Translation gives CASSVALAGGRDEQFF.

This clone was counted a single time. The chain recombines TRBV5-1 with TRBJ2-7, with a weak D call TRBD1 (6 bases). CDR3 length: 15 residues. V was pared by 4 bases and J by 4 bases, with 18 bases between. CDR1 and CDR2 (germline): SGHRS, YFSETQ. This chain's CDR3 is CASSLPRDTVYEQYF. CDR3 DNA sequence: TGCGCCAGCAGCCTACCCCGGGACACTGTTTACGAGCAGTACTTC.

V is TRBV7-6 and J is TRBJ2-5, with 12 bases fitting TRBD2. This CDR3 has 18 residues. In germline, CDR1 is SGHVS, CDR2 FNYEAQ. Trimming cost V 5 bases and J 5 bases; bases outside gene matches: 15. The CDR3: CASSPGALAGGPLETQYF. CDR3 DNA: TGTGCCAGCAGCCCTGGTGCCCTAGCGGGGGGGCCACTGGAGACCCAGTACTTC.

The V call is TRBV10-2, the J call TRBJ1-5; D is unresolved. The V end was cut by 6 bases, the J end by 5 bases, with 14 bases between. This CDR3 is 14 amino acids long. CDR1 and CDR2 from the germline V gene are WSHSY and SAAADI. CDR3 DNA: TGCGCCAGCAGAGGACCTAGCCTTTATCAGCCCCAGCATTTT. Residues: CASRGPSLYQPQHF.